This T cell receptor beta chain came from a study of T-cell reconstitution after alpha-beta-depleted transplantation in children. As it was prepared, the TCRbeta library received unique molecular identifiers. In TCRdb, the PCR reads were re-called with MiXCR into one record per CDR3 protein. Of some 300,000 distinct CDR3 sequences listed, about 9.3% are singletons. This clonotype was recorded at least ten times. J lost 3 bases, V lost 10 bases, and 9 bases had no gene match. CDR3 length: 15 residues. Germline V gene lookup returns CDR1 ENHRY and CDR2 SYGVKD. V usage is TRBV10-3 and J usage is TRBJ2-2; 9 nucleotides agree with TRBD2. The sequencing used PBMCs from the stem cell graft donor, collected from the stem cell graft. The sequence was obtained from a human donor who donated a stem cell graft to a child with acute lymphoblastic leukemia. The CDR3 DNA is TGTGCCAGCCAGGGACTAGCCATCGACACCGGGGAGCTGTTTTTT. It specifies CASQGLAIDTGELFF.